Listed below are T cell receptor beta chains from one sample, sequenced in a study of CD8 T cells in Susac syndrome. TCRdb processed the immunoSEQ multiplex PCR reads anew with MiXCR; each CDR3 protein has one entry. The table lists under 70,000 distinct CDR3 sequences, about 95% of them singletons. What was sequenced was CD8+ T cells from PBMCs. All receptors come from a human donor with Susac syndrome. Each CDR3 is given with its conserved first and last residue. Each record gives: D gene, V gene, clone size, J gene, CDR3 protein, CDR3 DNA. D genes are given only for firm matches. Clone sizes are given selectively: once, few, many, or a class where the clone is expanded.

D: NA; V: TRBV6-2/TRBV6-3; size: NA; J: TRBJ2-1; CDR3: CASSTTGDEQFF; DNA: TGTGCCAGCTCAACAACGGGGGATGAGCAGTTCTTC
D: NA; V: TRBV2; size: NA; J: TRBJ1-1; CDR3: CASTGSQAFF; DNA: TGTGCCAGCACGGGGTCGCAAGCTTTCTTT
D: NA; V: TRBV15; size: NA; J: TRBJ2-7; CDR3: CATSSGWEQYF; DNA: TGTGCCACCAGTTCAGGGTGGGAGCAGTACTTC
D: NA; V: TRBV20-1; size: NA; J: TRBJ1-1; CDR3: CSARAHPNTEAFF; DNA: TGCAGTGCTAGAGCACACCCGAACACTGAAGCTTTCTTT
D: NA; V: TRBV29-1; size: NA; J: TRBJ2-1; CDR3: CSGIPTSEYNEQFF; DNA: TGCAGCGGGATACCGACTAGTGAGTACAATGAGCAGTTCTTC
D: NA; V: TRBV4-3; size: NA; J: TRBJ2-7; CDR3: CASSQVWTDYEQYF; DNA: TGCGCCAGCAGCCAAGTCTGGACAGACTACGAGCAGTACTTC
D: TRBD2; V: TRBV9; size: NA; J: TRBJ2-7; CDR3: CASSPGGGAGYEQYF; DNA: TGTGCCAGCAGCCCGGGAGGGGGGGCTGGCTACGAGCAGTACTTC
D: TRBD2; V: TRBV28; size: NA; J: TRBJ2-1; CDR3: CASTLWAAGGPYNEQFF; DNA: TGTGCCAGCACCCTCTGGGCGGCGGGGGGGCCATACAATGAGCAGTTCTTC
D: NA; V: TRBV30; size: NA; J: TRBJ1-2; CDR3: CAWSLQGGEGEKVNGYTF; DNA: TGTGCCTGGAGTCTACAGGGCGGTGAGGGGGAGAAGGTTAATGGCTACACCTTC
D: NA; V: TRBV29-1; size: few; J: TRBJ2-7; CDR3: CSVGTTETYEQYF; DNA: TGCAGCGTCGGAACGACAGAAACCTACGAGCAGTACTTC
D: TRBD2; V: TRBV2; size: NA; J: TRBJ2-1; CDR3: CASSEFDGGAYNEQFF; DNA: TGTGCCAGCAGTGAATTCGACGGGGGGGCCTACAATGAGCAGTTCTTC
D: NA; V: TRBV9; size: NA; J: TRBJ2-1; CDR3: CASSGGAINEQFF; DNA: TGTGCCAGCAGCGGGGGGGCTATCAATGAGCAGTTCTTC
D: TRBD2; V: TRBV9; size: NA; J: TRBJ2-3; CDR3: CASSVESGGAGDTQYF; DNA: TGTGCCAGCAGCGTAGAAAGCGGGGGGGCTGGTGATACGCAGTATTTT
D: TRBD1; V: TRBV9; size: NA; J: TRBJ1-2; CDR3: CASSDRDRGGYYGYTF; DNA: TGTGCCAGCAGCGACCGGGACAGGGGAGGTTACTATGGCTACACCTTC
D: NA; V: TRBV5-1; size: NA; J: TRBJ1-5; CDR3: CASSLYPGEDKEPQHF; DNA: TGCGCCAGCAGCCTATATCCGGGGGAAGACAAGGAGCCCCAGCATTTT
D: NA; V: TRBV12-3/TRBV12-4; size: NA; J: TRBJ1-5; CDR3: CASGLPQHF; DNA: TGTGCCAGCGGTCTGCCCCAGCATTTT
D: NA; V: TRBV20-1; size: NA; J: TRBJ2-7; CDR3: CSARDWQESSYEQYF; DNA: TGCAGTGCTAGAGATTGGCAGGAGAGCTCCTACGAGCAGTACTTC
D: TRBD1; V: TRBV20-1; size: NA; J: TRBJ1-1; CDR3: CSAYPRQGPTEAFF; DNA: TGCAGTGCTTACCCTCGACAGGGGCCCACTGAAGCTTTCTTT
D: NA; V: TRBV12-3/TRBV12-4; size: NA; J: TRBJ2-3; CDR3: CASSLGRTDTQYF; DNA: TGTGCCAGCAGTTTAGGGCGGACAGATACGCAGTATTTT
D: NA; V: TRBV7-8; size: once; J: TRBJ1-2; CDR3: CASSFGDGYNYGYTF; DNA: TGTGCCAGCAGCTTCGGGGACGGATATAACTATGGCTACACCTTC
D: NA; V: TRBV27; size: NA; J: TRBJ1-5; CDR3: CASRAGRGRGAQHF; DNA: TGTGCCAGCAGGGCGGGCAGGGGAAGAGGAGCCCAGCATTTT
D: TRBD1; V: TRBV18; size: NA; J: TRBJ2-7; CDR3: CASSLDRDYEQYF; DNA: TGTGCCAGCTCACTGGACAGGGACTACGAGCAGTACTTC
D: NA; V: TRBV20-1; size: NA; J: TRBJ2-3; CDR3: CSARGRRGTRTDTQYF; DNA: TGCAGTGCTAGAGGGAGACGGGGGACCCGCACAGATACGCAGTATTTT
D: NA; V: TRBV30; size: NA; J: TRBJ2-1; CDR3: CAQGLYYNEQFF; DNA: TGTGCCCAGGGTCTTTACTACAATGAGCAGTTCTTC
D: NA; V: TRBV7-3; size: NA; J: TRBJ2-2; CDR3: CASSPAGGGELFF; DNA: TGTGCCAGCAGCCCCGCCGGGGGCGGGGAGCTGTTTTTT
D: TRBD1; V: TRBV10-3; size: NA; J: TRBJ2-7; CDR3: CAIREPGQGPYEQYF; DNA: TGTGCCATCAGGGAACCGGGACAGGGACCCTACGAGCAGTACTTC
D: NA; V: TRBV27; size: once; J: TRBJ2-7; CDR3: CASSLIGTDLYEQYF; DNA: TGTGCCAGCAGTTTAATCGGGACGGACCTCTACGAGCAGTACTTC
D: NA; V: TRBV25-1; size: NA; J: TRBJ2-5; CDR3: CASSAARDSPRGETQYF; DNA: TGTGCCAGCAGCGCGGCGAGGGACTCCCCGAGAGGAGAGACCCAGTACTTC
D: NA; V: TRBV6-1; size: NA; J: TRBJ2-6; CDR3: CASSKTDSNSGANVLTF; DNA: TGTGCCAGCAGTAAGACTGACAGCAATTCTGGGGCCAACGTCCTGACTTTC
D: TRBD1; V: TRBV11-1; size: NA; J: TRBJ2-1; CDR3: CASSFRQGAREQFF; DNA: TGTGCCAGCAGCTTCAGACAGGGGGCCCGGGAGCAGTTCTTC
D: TRBD2; V: TRBV5-6; size: NA; J: TRBJ2-7; CDR3: CASSPGTSSYEQYF; DNA: TGTGCCAGCAGCCCTGGGACTAGCTCCTACGAGCAGTACTTC
D: NA; V: TRBV29-1; size: NA; J: TRBJ1-2; CDR3: CSVEEGGRYGYTF; DNA: TGCAGCGTTGAAGAGGGGGGCCGCTATGGCTACACCTTC
D: NA; V: TRBV30; size: NA; J: TRBJ1-5; CDR3: CAWNWKEGNQPQHF; DNA: TGTGCCTGGAACTGGAAAGAGGGCAATCAGCCCCAGCATTTT
D: NA; V: TRBV23-1; size: NA; J: TRBJ1-1; CDR3: CASSQNRRTALMNTEAFF; DNA: TGCGCCAGCAGTCAGAATCGAAGGACAGCGCTCATGAACACTGAAGCTTTCTTT
D: TRBD1; V: TRBV9; size: NA; J: TRBJ1-2; CDR3: CASSVGDRGFYGYTF; DNA: TGTGCCAGCAGCGTAGGAGACAGGGGGTTCTATGGCTACACCTTC
D: NA; V: TRBV7-9; size: NA; J: TRBJ1-5; CDR3: CASSRDNQPQHF; DNA: TGTGCCAGCAGCCGGGACAATCAGCCCCAGCATTTT
D: TRBD2; V: TRBV2; size: NA; J: TRBJ2-4; CDR3: CASTTRSGGGIQYF; DNA: TGTGCCAGCACCACTAGGAGCGGGGGTGGGATTCAGTACTTC
D: NA; V: TRBV12-3/TRBV12-4; size: NA; J: TRBJ1-6; CDR3: CASSLGGGYSPLHF; DNA: TGTGCCAGCAGTTTAGGGGGGGGCTATTCACCCCTCCACTTT
D: NA; V: TRBV20-1; size: once; J: TRBJ2-1; CDR3: CSARALGSSYNEQFF; DNA: TGCAGTGCTAGAGCACTAGGGAGCTCCTACAATGAGCAGTTCTTC
D: TRBD1; V: TRBV29-1; size: NA; J: TRBJ2-1; CDR3: CSVGGGQGGHEQFF; DNA: TGCAGCGTCGGGGGGGGACAGGGGGGCCATGAGCAGTTCTTC
D: NA; V: TRBV12-3/TRBV12-4; size: NA; J: TRBJ2-1; CDR3: CASSPETSEQFF; DNA: TGTGCCAGCAGTCCCGAAACTAGTGAGCAGTTCTTC
D: NA; V: TRBV19; size: NA; J: TRBJ2-5; CDR3: CASSIRGAEGETQYF; DNA: TGTGCCAGTAGTATCAGAGGAGCGGAGGGGGAGACCCAGTACTTC
D: TRBD2; V: TRBV25-1; size: NA; J: TRBJ2-4; CDR3: CASSYETSGDRVQYF; DNA: TGTGCCAGCAGTTACGAAACTAGCGGGGACCGAGTTCAGTACTTC
D: NA; V: TRBV19; size: NA; J: TRBJ1-4; CDR3: CASSVGGNEKLFF; DNA: TGTGCCAGTTCCGTGGGGGGGAATGAAAAACTGTTTTTT
D: NA; V: TRBV10-3; size: NA; J: TRBJ2-5; CDR3: CAISEPTGIAQETQYF; DNA: TGTGCCATCAGTGAGCCGACAGGAATAGCCCAAGAGACCCAGTACTTC
D: TRBD1; V: TRBV19; size: NA; J: TRBJ1-2; CDR3: CASSPGQVSNYGYTF; DNA: TGTGCCAGTTCCCCGGGACAGGTTTCTAACTATGGCTACACCTTC
D: NA; V: TRBV30; size: NA; J: TRBJ1-1; CDR3: CAWSSTRGDTEAFF; DNA: TGTGCCTGGAGTTCCACTAGGGGGGACACTGAAGCTTTCTTT
D: NA; V: TRBV5-4; size: NA; J: TRBJ2-7; CDR3: CASSNAYEQYF; DNA: TGTGCCAGCAGCAACGCCTACGAGCAGTACTTC
D: NA; V: TRBV20-1; size: NA; J: TRBJ2-7; CDR3: CSARDLPSSYEQYF; DNA: TGCAGTGCTAGAGATTTGCCGAGCTCCTACGAGCAGTACTTC
D: TRBD1; V: TRBV6-1; size: NA; J: TRBJ2-7; CDR3: CASSTPPGTVSYEQYF; DNA: TGTGCCAGCAGTACCCCACCCGGGACAGTTTCCTACGAGCAGTACTTC
D: NA; V: TRBV20-1; size: NA; J: TRBJ2-5; CDR3: CSALYQETQYF; DNA: TGCAGTGCCTTGTACCAAGAGACCCAGTACTTC
D: TRBD2; V: TRBV29-1; size: NA; J: TRBJ2-3; CDR3: CSVLAGGPDTQYF; DNA: TGCAGCGTTCTAGCGGGGGGGCCAGATACGCAGTATTTT
D: TRBD1; V: TRBV7-9; size: NA; J: TRBJ2-1; CDR3: CASSFTGTGGPYEQFF; DNA: TGTGCCAGCAGCTTTACCGGGACAGGGGGGCCGTATGAGCAGTTCTTC
D: TRBD2; V: TRBV9; size: NA; J: TRBJ2-5; CDR3: CASSVAPRASGGPLLQYF; DNA: TGTGCCAGCAGCGTAGCTCCCCGGGCTAGCGGGGGGCCCCTCCTACAGTACTTC